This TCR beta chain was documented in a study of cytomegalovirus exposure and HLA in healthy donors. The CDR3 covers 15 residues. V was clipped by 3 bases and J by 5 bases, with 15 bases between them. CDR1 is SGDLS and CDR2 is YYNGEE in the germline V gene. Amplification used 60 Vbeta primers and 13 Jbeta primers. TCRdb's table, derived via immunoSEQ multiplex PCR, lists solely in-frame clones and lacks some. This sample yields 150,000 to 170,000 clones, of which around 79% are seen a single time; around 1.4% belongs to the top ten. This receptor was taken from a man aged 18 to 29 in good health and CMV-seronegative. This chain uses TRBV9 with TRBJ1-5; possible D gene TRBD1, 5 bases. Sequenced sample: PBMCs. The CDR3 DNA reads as TGTGCCAGCAGCGCCGCGGCGGGAGGGGATCAGCCCCAGCATTTT. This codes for CASSAAAGGDQPQHF.